One and the same sample provided the 3 T cell receptor beta chains below, sequenced in a study of T cells in Graves' hyperthyroidism and ophthalmopathy (dated by TCRdb to between 2018 and 2020). Library creation used multiplex PCR. Sequencing was carried out with an Illumina HiSeq 2000. The TCR beta CDR3 regions were amplified from the RNA transcripts. The first round of RT-PCR for the TCR CDR3 was performed with the HTBI primer set and the Qiagen OneStep RT-PCR kit. TCRdb reran the public reads through fastp at Q25 and MiXCR, keeping productive beta chains. Rows are combined by CDR3 protein, so each entry shows the most common genes and DNA. The sample contains some 500,000 distinct CDR3 sequences, around an eighth of them found a single time. The leading ten clones occupy roughly 17% of the sample. Input material: blood. All receptors come from a woman aged 18-29 years with Graves' hyperthyroidism.

This clonotype was seen a handful of times. This rearrangement joins TRBV18 to TRBJ1-4; D ambiguous. V gave up 2 bases and J gave up 6 bases, with 10 bases separating them. Germline CDR1 KGHSH, CDR2 LQKENI. This CDR3 contains 14 residues. The CDR3 region is CASSPAPPDEKLFF. The CDR3 DNA follows: TGTGCCAGCTCACCAGCCCCTCCCGATGAAAAACTGTTTTTT.

This clonotype was found a few times. This may stem from a read error, because a much larger clone lies one nucleotide away. CDR3 DNA sequence: TGTGCCAACAGGCGTCCATCGGGGGTCGATGGCTACACCTTC. This sequence encodes CANRRPSGVDGYTF. V gene TRBV11-2 combines with J gene TRBJ1-2; D is perhaps TRBD1 (5 bases). The CDR3 is 14 amino acids. Trimming cost V 10 bases and J 6 bases, with 21 bases left between them. CDR1 and CDR2 from the germline V gene are SGHAT and FQNNGV.

The chain uses TRBV6-2 or TRBV6-3 and TRBJ2-2; D gene unclear. V gave up 2 bases and J gave up 0 bases, with 4 bases separating them. Germline CDR1 and CDR2: MNHEY and SVGEGT. The length of the CDR3 is 14 residues. Here the CDR3 reads CASSYHPNTGELFF. Written as DNA, the CDR3 is TGTGCCAGCAGTTACCATCCGAACACCGGGGAGCTGTTTTTT.